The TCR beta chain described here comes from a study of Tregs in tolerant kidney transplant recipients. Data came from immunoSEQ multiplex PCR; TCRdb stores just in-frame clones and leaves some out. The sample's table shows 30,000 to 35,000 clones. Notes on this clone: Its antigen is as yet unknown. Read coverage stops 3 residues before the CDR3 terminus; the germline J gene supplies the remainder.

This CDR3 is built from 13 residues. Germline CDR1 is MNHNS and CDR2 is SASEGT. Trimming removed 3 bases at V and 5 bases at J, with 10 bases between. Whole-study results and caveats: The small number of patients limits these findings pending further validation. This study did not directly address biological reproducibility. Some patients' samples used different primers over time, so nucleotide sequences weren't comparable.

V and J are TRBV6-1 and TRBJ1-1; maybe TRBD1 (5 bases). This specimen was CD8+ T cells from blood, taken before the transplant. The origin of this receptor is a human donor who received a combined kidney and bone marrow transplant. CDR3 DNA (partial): TGTGCCAGCAGTGAGGGGCTCCGTACTGAA. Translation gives CASSEGLRTE. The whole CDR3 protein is CASSEGLRTEAFF.